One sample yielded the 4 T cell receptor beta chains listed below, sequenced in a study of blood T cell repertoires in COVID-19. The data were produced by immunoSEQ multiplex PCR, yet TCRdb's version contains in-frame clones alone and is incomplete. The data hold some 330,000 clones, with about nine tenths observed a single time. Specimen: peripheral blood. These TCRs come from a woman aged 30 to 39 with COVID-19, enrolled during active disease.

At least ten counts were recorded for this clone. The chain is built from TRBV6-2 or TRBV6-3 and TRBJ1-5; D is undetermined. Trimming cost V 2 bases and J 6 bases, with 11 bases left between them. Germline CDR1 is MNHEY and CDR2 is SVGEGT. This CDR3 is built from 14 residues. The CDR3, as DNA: TGTGCCAGCAGTTACATGGACTTGGTTCAGCCCCAGCATTTT. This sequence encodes CASSYMDLVQPQHF.

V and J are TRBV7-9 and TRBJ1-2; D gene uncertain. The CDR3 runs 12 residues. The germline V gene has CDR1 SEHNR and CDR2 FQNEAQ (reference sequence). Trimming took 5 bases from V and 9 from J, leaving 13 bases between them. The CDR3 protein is CASSPEGRSYTF. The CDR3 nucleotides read TGTGCCAGCAGCCCAGAGGGTAGGAGCTACACCTTC.

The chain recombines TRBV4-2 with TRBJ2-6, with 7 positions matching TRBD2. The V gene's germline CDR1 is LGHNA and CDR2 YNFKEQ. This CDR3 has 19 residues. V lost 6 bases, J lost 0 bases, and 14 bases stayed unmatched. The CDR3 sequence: CASRGSGSGVLSGANVLTF. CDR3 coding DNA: TGTGCCAGCAGGGGATCCGGGAGCGGGGTTCTCTCTGGGGCCAACGTCCTGACTTTC.

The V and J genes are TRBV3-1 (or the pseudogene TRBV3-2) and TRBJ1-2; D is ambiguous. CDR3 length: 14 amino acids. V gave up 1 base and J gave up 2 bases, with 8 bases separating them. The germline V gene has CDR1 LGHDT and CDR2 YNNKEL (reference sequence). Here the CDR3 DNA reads TGTGCCAGCAGCCAAGCGTCAAGCAACTATGGCTACACCTTC. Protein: CASSQASSNYGYTF.